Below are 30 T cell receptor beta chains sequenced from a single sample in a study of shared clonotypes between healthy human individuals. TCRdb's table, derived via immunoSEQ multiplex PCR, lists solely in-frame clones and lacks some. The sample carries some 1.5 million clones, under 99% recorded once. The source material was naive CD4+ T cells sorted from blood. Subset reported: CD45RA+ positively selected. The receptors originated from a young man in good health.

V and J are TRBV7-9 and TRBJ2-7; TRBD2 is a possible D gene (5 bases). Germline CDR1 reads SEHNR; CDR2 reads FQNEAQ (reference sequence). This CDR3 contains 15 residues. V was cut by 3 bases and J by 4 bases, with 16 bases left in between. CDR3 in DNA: TGTGCCAGCAGCTTGGACGGGATTGGCACTTACGAGCAGTACTTC. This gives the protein CASSLDGIGTYEQYF. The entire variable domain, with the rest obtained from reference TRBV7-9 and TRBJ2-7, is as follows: DTGVSQNPRHKITKRGQNVTFRCDPISEHNRLYWYRQTLGQGPEFLTYFQNEAQLEKSRLLSDRFSAERPKGSFSTLEIQRTEQGDSAMYLCASSLDGIGTYEQYFGPGTRLTVT.

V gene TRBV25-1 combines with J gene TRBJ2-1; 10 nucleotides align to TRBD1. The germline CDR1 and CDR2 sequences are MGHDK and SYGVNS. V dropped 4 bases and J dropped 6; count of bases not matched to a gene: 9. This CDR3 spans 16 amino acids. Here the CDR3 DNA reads TGTGCCAGCAGTGCCAGGACAGGGGGTGAGGGCAATGAGCAGTTCTTC. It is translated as CASSARTGGEGNEQFF. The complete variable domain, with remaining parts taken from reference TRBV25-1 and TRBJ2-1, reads EADIYQTPRYLVIGTGKKITLECSQTMGHDKMYWYQQDPGMELHLIHYSYGVNSTEKGDLSSESTVSRIRTEHFPLTLESARPSHTSQYLCASSARTGGEGNEQFFGPGTRLTVL.

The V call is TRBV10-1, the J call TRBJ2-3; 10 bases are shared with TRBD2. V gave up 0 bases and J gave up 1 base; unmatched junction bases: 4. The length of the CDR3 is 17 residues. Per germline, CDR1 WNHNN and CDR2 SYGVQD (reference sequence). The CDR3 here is CASSESLAGVGTDTQYF. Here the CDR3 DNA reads TGCGCCAGCAGTGAGTCTCTAGCGGGAGTTGGCACAGATACGCAGTATTTT.

The CDR3 coding sequence is TGTGCCAGCAGCTTAGCGGGACAGGCCTACGAGCAGTACTTC. Its protein product is CASSLAGQAYEQYF. This sequence joins TRBV7-2 and TRBJ2-5, with 8 nucleotides matching TRBD1. The J call may be in error: the DNA end matches TRBJ2-7 better. CDR1 SGHTA and CDR2 FQGNSA come from the germline V gene. The CDR3 has 14 residues.

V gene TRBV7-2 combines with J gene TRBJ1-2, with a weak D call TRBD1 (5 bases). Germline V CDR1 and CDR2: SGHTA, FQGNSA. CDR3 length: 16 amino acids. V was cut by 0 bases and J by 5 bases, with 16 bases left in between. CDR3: CASSLAGAQWAYGYTF. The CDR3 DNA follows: TGTGCCAGCAGCTTAGCCGGGGCCCAATGGGCGTATGGCTACACCTTC.

CDR3 bases: TGCGCCAGCAGCCCCCCTAGCGGGCAGTACAATGAGCAGTTCTTC. The encoded protein is CASSPPSGQYNEQFF. This chain uses TRBV5-1 with TRBJ2-1; 8 nucleotides align to TRBD2. J gave up 4 bases and V 4 bases, and 7 bases lay outside the gene matches. Per germline, CDR1 SGHRS and CDR2 YFSETQ. This CDR3 spans 15 amino acids.

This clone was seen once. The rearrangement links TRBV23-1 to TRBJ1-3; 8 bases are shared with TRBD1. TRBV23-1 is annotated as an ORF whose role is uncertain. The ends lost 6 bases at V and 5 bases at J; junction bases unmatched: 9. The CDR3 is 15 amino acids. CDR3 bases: TGCGCCAGCAGCCTATTAGGACAGGGCCGAAACACCATATATTTT. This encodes CASSLLGQGRNTIYF.

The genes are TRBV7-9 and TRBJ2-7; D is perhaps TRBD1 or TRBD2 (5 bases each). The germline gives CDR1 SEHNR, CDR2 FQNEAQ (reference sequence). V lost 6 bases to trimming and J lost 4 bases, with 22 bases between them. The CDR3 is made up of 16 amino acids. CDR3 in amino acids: CASSDNPPGALYEQYF. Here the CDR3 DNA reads TGTGCCAGCAGTGATAATCCACCCGGGGCTTTATACGAGCAGTACTTC.

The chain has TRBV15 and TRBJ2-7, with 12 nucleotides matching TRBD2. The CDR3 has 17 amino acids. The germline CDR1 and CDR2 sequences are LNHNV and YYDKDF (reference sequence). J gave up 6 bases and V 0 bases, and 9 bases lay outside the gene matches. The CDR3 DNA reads TGTGCCACCAGCAGAGATATCCTAGCGGGAGGGATGGGCGAGCAGTACTTC. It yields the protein CATSRDILAGGMGEQYF.

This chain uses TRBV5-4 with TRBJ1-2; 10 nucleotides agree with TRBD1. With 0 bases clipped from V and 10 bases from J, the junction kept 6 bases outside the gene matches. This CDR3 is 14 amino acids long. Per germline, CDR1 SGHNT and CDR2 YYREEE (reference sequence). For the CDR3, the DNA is TGTGCCAGCAGCTTGGCCGGGACAGGGGTTCACTACACCTTC. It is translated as CASSLAGTGVHYTF.

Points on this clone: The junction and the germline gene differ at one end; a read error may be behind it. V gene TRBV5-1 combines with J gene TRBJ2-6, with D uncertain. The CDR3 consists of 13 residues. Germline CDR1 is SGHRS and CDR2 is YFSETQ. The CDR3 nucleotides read TGCGCCAGCGGCTTAGCTGGGGCCAACGTCCTGACTTTC. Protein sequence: CASGLAGANVLTF.

The CDR3 region is CASSLDATYEQYF. CDR3 coding DNA: TGTGCCAGCAGCTTAGATGCCACCTACGAGCAGTACTTC. This rearrangement joins TRBV7-9 to TRBJ2-7; no reliable D call. The CDR3 contains 13 residues. Trimming removed 1 base from V and 2 bases from J, with 6 bases in between. CDR1 SEHNR and CDR2 FQNEAQ come from the germline V gene (reference sequence). Using reference TRBV7-9 and TRBJ2-7 for the parts outside the CDR3, the full variable domain is DTGVSQNPRHKITKRGQNVTFRCDPISEHNRLYWYRQTLGQGPEFLTYFQNEAQLEKSRLLSDRFSAERPKGSFSTLEIQRTEQGDSAMYLCASSLDATYEQYFGPGTRLTVT.

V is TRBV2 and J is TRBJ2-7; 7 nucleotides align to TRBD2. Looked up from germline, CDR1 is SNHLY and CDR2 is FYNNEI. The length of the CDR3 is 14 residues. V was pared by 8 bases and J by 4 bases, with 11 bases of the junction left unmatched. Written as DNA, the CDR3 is TGTGCCAGCTTGTCTCGGGACTACAATTACGAGCAGTACTTC. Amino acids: CASLSRDYNYEQYF.

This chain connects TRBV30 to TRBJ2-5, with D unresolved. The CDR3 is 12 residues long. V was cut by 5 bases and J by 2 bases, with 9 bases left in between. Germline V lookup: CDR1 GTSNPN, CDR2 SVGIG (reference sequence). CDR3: CAWDSPQETQYF. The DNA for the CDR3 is TGTGCCTGGGACTCCCCGCAAGAGACCCAGTACTTC. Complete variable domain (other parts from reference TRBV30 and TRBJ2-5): SQTIHQWPATLVQPVGSPLSLECTVEGTSNPNLYWYRQAAGRGLQLLFYSVGIGQISSEVPQNLSASRPQDRQFILSSKKLLLSDSGFYLCAWDSPQETQYFGPGTRLLVL.

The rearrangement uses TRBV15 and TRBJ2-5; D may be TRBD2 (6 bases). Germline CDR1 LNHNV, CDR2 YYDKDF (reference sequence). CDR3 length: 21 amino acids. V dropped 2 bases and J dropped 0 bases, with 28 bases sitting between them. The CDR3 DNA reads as TGTGCCACCAGCAGACCGGGAGCCGACGCCGAGTCTGGGTCGAACCAAGAGACCCAGTACTTC. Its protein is CATSRPGADAESGSNQETQYF.

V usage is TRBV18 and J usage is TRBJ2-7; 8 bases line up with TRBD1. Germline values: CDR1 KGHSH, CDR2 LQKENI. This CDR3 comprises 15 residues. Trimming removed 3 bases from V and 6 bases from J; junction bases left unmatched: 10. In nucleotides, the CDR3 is TGTGCCAGCTCACCCCAGGACAGGGCCGCAGGCGAGCAGTACTTC. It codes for CASSPQDRAAGEQYF.

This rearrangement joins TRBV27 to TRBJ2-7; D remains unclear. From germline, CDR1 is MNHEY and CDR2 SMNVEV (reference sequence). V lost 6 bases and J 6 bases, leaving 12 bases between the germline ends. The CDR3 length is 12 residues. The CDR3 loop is CASSPLGTEQYF. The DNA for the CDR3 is TGTGCCAGCAGCCCTCTAGGTACCGAGCAGTACTTC.

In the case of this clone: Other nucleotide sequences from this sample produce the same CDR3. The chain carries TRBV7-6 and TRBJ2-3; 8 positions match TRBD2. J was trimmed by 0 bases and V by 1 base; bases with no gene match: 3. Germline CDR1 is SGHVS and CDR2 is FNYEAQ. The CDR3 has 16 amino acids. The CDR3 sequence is CASSLGSSGSTDTQYF. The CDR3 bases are TGTGCCAGCAGCTTAGGGTCTAGCGGGAGCACAGATACGCAGTATTTT.

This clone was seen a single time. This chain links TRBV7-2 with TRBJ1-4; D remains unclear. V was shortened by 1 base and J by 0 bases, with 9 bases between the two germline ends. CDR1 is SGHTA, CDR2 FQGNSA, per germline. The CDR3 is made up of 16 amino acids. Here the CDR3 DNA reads TGTGCCAGCAGCTTAGTTGCAACTTCAACTAATGAAAAACTGTTTTTT. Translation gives CASSLVATSTNEKLFF.

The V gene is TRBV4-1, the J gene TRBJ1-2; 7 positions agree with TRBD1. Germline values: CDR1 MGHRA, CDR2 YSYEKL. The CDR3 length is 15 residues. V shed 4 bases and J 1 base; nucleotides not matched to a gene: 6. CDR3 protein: CASSLTGAINYGYTF. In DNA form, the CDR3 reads TGCGCCAGCAGCCTTACAGGGGCTATTAACTATGGCTACACCTTC.

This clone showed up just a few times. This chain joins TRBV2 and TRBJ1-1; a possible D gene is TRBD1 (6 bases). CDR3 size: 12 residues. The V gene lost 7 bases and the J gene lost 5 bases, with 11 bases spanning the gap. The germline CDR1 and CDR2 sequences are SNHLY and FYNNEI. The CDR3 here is CASTTQGTEAFF. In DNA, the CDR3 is TGTGCCAGCACCACACAGGGTACTGAAGCTTTCTTT.

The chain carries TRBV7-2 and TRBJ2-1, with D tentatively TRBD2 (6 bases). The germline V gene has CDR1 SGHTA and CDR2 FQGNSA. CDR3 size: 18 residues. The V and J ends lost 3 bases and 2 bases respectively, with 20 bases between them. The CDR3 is CASSLAPSDRKPYNEQFF. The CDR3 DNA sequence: TGTGCCAGCAGCTTGGCCCCTAGCGACCGAAAACCCTACAATGAGCAGTTCTTC.

DNA of the CDR3: TGTGCCAGCACCTACCGGAATGGTGAGCAGTTCTTC. Translating it yields CASTYRNGEQFF. The chain recombines TRBV6-5 with TRBJ2-1; D uncertain. This CDR3 region has 12 residues. The V end was cut by 7 bases, the J end by 9 bases, with 13 bases between. From germline, CDR1 is MNHEY and CDR2 SVGAGI.

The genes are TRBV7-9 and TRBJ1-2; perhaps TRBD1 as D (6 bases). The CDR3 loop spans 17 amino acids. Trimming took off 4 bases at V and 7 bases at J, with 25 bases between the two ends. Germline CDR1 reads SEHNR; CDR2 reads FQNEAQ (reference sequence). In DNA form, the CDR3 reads TGTGCCAGCAGCTCACCCCTCGGACAGCTTCCCCTCTTTGGCTACACCTTC. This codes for CASSSPLGQLPLFGYTF. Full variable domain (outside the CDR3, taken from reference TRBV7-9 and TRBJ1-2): DTGVSQNPRHKITKRGQNVTFRCDPISEHNRLYWYRQTLGQGPEFLTYFQNEAQLEKSRLLSDRFSAERPKGSFSTLEIQRTEQGDSAMYLCASSSPLGQLPLFGYTFGSGTRLTVV.

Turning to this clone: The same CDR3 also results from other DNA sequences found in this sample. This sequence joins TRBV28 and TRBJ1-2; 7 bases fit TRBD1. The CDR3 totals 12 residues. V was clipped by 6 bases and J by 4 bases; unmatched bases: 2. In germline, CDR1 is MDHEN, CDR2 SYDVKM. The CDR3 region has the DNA TGTGCCAGCAGCCCAGGGGGCTATGGCTACACCTTC. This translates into CASSPGGYGYTF.

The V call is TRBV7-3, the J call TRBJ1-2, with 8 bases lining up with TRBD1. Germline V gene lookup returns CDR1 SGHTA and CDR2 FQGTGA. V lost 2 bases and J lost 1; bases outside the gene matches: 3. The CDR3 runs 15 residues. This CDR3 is CASSLYTGGNYGYTF. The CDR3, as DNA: TGTGCCAGCAGCTTATACACAGGGGGTAACTATGGCTACACCTTC.

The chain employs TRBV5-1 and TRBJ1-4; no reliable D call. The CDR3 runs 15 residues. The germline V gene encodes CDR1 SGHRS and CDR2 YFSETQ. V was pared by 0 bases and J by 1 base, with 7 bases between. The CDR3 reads CASSLEGRTNEKLFF. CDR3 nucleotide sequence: TGCGCCAGCAGCTTGGAGGGCCGAACTAATGAAAAACTGTTTTTT.

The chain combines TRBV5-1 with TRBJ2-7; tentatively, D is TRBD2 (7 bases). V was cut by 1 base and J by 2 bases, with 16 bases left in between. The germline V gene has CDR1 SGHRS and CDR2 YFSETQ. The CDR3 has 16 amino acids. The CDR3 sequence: CASSLNERDTAYEQYF. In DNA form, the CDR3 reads TGCGCCAGCAGCTTGAATGAGCGGGACACAGCCTACGAGCAGTACTTC.

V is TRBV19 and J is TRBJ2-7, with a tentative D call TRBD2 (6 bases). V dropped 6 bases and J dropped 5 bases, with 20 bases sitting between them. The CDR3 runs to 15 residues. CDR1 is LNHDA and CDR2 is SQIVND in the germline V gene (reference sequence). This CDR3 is CASRGTFGTPNEQYF. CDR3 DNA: TGTGCCAGTAGGGGGACCTTTGGGACTCCTAACGAGCAGTACTTC.

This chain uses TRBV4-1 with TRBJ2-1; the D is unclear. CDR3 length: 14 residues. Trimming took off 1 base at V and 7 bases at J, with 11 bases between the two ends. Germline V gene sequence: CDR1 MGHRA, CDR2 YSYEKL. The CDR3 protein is CASSQVPLGNEQFF. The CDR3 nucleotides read TGCGCCAGCAGCCAAGTTCCATTGGGTAATGAGCAGTTCTTC.